These 21 T cell receptor beta chains were sequenced from one sample in a study of T cells in Graves' hyperthyroidism and ophthalmopathy. The investigators amplified TCR beta CDR3 regions from RNA transcripts. The primer set for the first-round RT-PCR of the TCR CDR3 was HTBI. TCRdb reprocessed the multiplex PCR reads with MiXCR, giving one entry per CDR3 protein. The sample shows about 300,000 distinct CDR3 sequences, under 30% of them seen only once. Sequencing was performed on blood. These receptors came from a man aged 40-50 years with Graves' hyperthyroidism that later progressed to Graves' ophthalmopathy.

This clonotype was observed many times. The J gene is TRBJ1-5, the V gene TRBV2; no definite D call. Between the trimmed V and J ends, which lost 7 bases and 4 bases, there was a span of 11 bases. Germline V gene lookup returns CDR1 SNHLY and CDR2 FYNNEI. This CDR3 comprises 13 residues. The CDR3 DNA reads as TGTGCCAGCAATCCGGTGGGAAATCAGCCCCAGCATTTT. It translates to CASNPVGNQPQHF.

In its sample, this clonotype was seen many times. The chain links TRBV29-1 to TRBJ1-1, with D possibly matching TRBD1 (5 bases). The germline V and J ends were trimmed by 0 bases and 1 base, with 9 bases remaining between them. Germline V CDR1 and CDR2: SQVTM, ANQGSEA. The length of the CDR3 is 14 residues. The CDR3 protein is CSVEDRGRNTEAFF. In DNA form, the CDR3 reads TGCAGCGTTGAAGATCGGGGCAGGAACACTGAAGCTTTCTTT.

The V gene is TRBV12-3 or TRBV12-4, the J gene TRBJ2-7; D is perhaps TRBD1 or TRBD2 (5 bases each). V dropped 5 bases and J dropped 3 bases, with 14 bases sitting between them. The CDR3 consists of 14 residues. In DNA form, the CDR3 reads TGTGCCAGCAGTAGGTATGGGACGGACTACGAGCAGTACTTC. Translation gives CASSRYGTDYEQYF.

This clonotype was recorded many times. The rearrangement joins TRBV4-1 to TRBJ1-3; no clear D gene. In germline, CDR1 is MGHRA, CDR2 YSYEKL. The CDR3 runs 16 residues. Trimming cost V 3 bases and J 0 bases, with 12 bases left between them. The CDR3 region has the DNA TGCGCCAGCAGCCATGCCACCGGACTCTCTGGAAACACCATATATTTT. It encodes CASSHATGLSGNTIYF.

Remarks on this clonotype: Being one base from a much bigger clone, this may be a read error. The rearrangement uses TRBV20-1 and TRBJ2-7; D is unclear. CDR3 length: 13 amino acids. The germline V gene has CDR1 DFQATT and CDR2 SNEGSKA (reference sequence). The CDR3 loop is CSASEELSYGQYF. The CDR3 DNA is TGCAGTGCTAGTGAGGAACTTTCCTACGGGCAGTACTTC.

This clonotype was observed at least ten times. This chain joins TRBV28 and TRBJ1-5; the D is unclear. Per germline, CDR1 MDHEN and CDR2 SYDVKM. The ends were cut back, 3 bases at V and 3 bases at J, with 0 bases in the middle. This CDR3 has 11 residues. This CDR3 is CASSFNQPQHF. CDR3 DNA sequence: TGTGCCAGCAGTTTCAATCAGCCCCAGCATTTT.

This clonotype was recorded at least ten times. CDR3 DNA sequence: TGTGCCAGCGGAATGGCCCCCACCGGGGAGCTGTTTTTT. Protein: CASGMAPTGELFF. V usage is TRBV2 and J usage is TRBJ2-2; D not certain. There are 13 residues in the CDR3. V lost 8 bases and J 4 bases, leaving 11 bases between the germline ends. The V gene's germline CDR1 is SNHLY and CDR2 FYNNEI. The full variable domain, in which reference TRBV2 and TRBJ2-2 provide the parts outside the CDR3, is EPEVTQTPSHQVTQMGQEVILRCVPISNHLYFYWYRQILGQKVEFLVSFYNNEISEKSEIFDDQFSVERPDGSNFTLKIRSTKLEDSAMYFCASGMAPTGELFFGEGSRLTVL.

This clonotype occurred many times. The J gene is TRBJ1-1, the V gene TRBV18; D is unresolved. Germline-derived CDR1 and CDR2 are KGHSH and LQKENI. The CDR3 spans 14 residues. Deletions cut 0 bases from V and 0 bases from J, with 5 bases between. In DNA form, the CDR3 reads TGTGCCAGCTCACCACCGAATTTGAACACTGAAGCTTTCTTT. This gives the protein CASSPPNLNTEAFF.

This clonotype was counted ten times or more. The chain couples TRBV6-5 to TRBJ1-2; 8 bases map to TRBD1. Trimming cost V 7 bases and J 4 bases; bases outside gene matches: 8. CDR3 size: 14 residues. The germline V gene has CDR1 MNHEY and CDR2 SVGAGI. For the CDR3, the DNA is TGTGCCAGCATAAGTCGGACAGGGACCTATGGCTACACCTTC. Encoded protein: CASISRTGTYGYTF.

This clonotype was detected ten times or more. The rearrangement links TRBV6-1 to TRBJ1-2; 8 bases are a match to TRBD1. Germline V CDR1 and CDR2: MNHNS, SASEGT. The CDR3 totals 13 residues. V gave up 4 bases and J gave up 6 bases; unmatched junction bases: 4. CDR3 in DNA: TGTGCCAGCAGTGTACAGGGGGTGGATGGCTACACCTTC. Its protein is CASSVQGVDGYTF.

This clonotype occurred many times. The V and J genes are TRBV11-1 and TRBJ2-2; 12 bases are shared with TRBD1. Germline V gives CDR1 SGHAT, CDR2 FQDESV (reference sequence). V dropped 5 bases and J dropped 6; count of bases not matched to a gene: 7. CDR3 length equals 16 residues. CDR3 coding DNA: TGTGCCAGCAGCCCACCGGGACAGGGGGCGGCCGGGGAGCTGTTTTTT. As protein: CASSPPGQGAAGELFF.

Ten or more counts support this clonotype. The chain's CDR3 is CASSSLGGSHVTQYF. CDR3 coding DNA: TGTGCCAGCAGCTCCCTGGGGGGGAGCCATGTGACCCAGTACTTC. This rearrangement joins TRBV7-6 to TRBJ2-5, with 7 bases aligning to TRBD2. This CDR3 has 15 residues. Losses at the gene ends were 4 bases for V and 7 bases for J; bases not matched to a gene: 12. Germline assignment: CDR1 SGHVS and CDR2 FNYEAQ. The full variable domain, completed using reference TRBV7-6 and TRBJ2-5, is GAGVSQSPRYKVTKRGQDVALRCDPISGHVSLYWYRQALGQGPEFLTYFNYEAQQDKSGLPNDRFSAERPEGSISTLTIQRTEQRDSAMYRCASSSLGGSHVTQYFGPGTRLLVL.

Many counts were recorded for this clonotype. A read error may produce the germline difference seen at one junction end. This rearrangement joins TRBV25-1 to TRBJ2-2; D might be TRBD1 or TRBD2, each matching 6 bases. This CDR3 comprises 13 residues. The germline V gene encodes CDR1 MGHDK and CDR2 SYGVNS. CDR3 residues: CASRGQNTGEVFF. The CDR3 DNA is TGTGCCAGCAGAGGACAGAACACCGGGGAGGTGTTTTTT. Drawing the rest from reference TRBV25-1 and TRBJ2-2, the complete variable domain is EADIYQTPRYLVIGTGKKITLECSQTMGHDKMYWYQQDPGMELHLIHYSYGVNSTEKGDLSSESTVSRIRTEHFPLTLESARPSHTSQYLCASRGQNTGEVFFGEGSRLTVL.

Worth noting for this clonotype: One junction end disagrees with the germline gene, perhaps due to a read error. V usage is TRBV7-7 and J usage is TRBJ2-5; D is ambiguous. The CDR3 runs to 13 residues. CDR1 and CDR2 from the germline V gene are SSHAT and FNYEAQ (reference sequence). This CDR3 is CASSFAEKETQYF. The CDR3 nucleotides read TGTGCTAGCAGCTTCGCAGAAAAAGAGACCCAGTACTTC.

This clonotype was counted many times. The chain links TRBV29-1 to TRBJ2-5; D is unclear. Between the trimmed V and J ends, which lost 3 bases and 1 base, there was a span of 6 bases. Germline V gene lookup returns CDR1 SQVTM and CDR2 ANQGSEA. The CDR3 covers 12 residues. The CDR3 DNA follows: TGCAGCGTTGAGGGATCCCAAGAGACCCAGTACTTC. Its translation: CSVEGSQETQYF.

This clonotype is a singleton in its sample. The CDR3 reads CASSYLLAGDPGANVLTF. In DNA, the CDR3 is TGTGCCAGCAGCTACCTACTAGCGGGAGACCCTGGGGCCAACGTCCTGACTTTC. The gene calls are TRBV6-2 or TRBV6-3 and TRBJ2-6; 11 bases map to TRBD2. From germline, CDR1 is MNHEY and CDR2 SVGEGT. This CDR3 has 18 residues. The ends lost 6 bases at V and 2 bases at J; junction bases unmatched: 9.

This clonotype came up many times. The CDR3 sequence: CASSSDGPQETQYF. For the CDR3, the DNA is TGTGCCAGCTCATCCGACGGCCCCCAAGAGACCCAGTACTTC. The gene calls are TRBV18 and TRBJ2-5; unclear D gene. The germline V gene encodes CDR1 KGHSH and CDR2 LQKENI. CDR3 size: 14 residues. Trimming left V 5 bases short and J 1 base short, with 11 bases between.

This clonotype was found many times. The chain employs TRBV6-2 or TRBV6-3 and TRBJ2-5, with D unresolved. Germline lookup yields CDR1 MNHEY and CDR2 SVGEGT. The V end was cut by 2 bases, the J end by 5 bases, with 9 bases between. CDR3 size: 13 residues. The CDR3 loop is CASSYHPGETQYF. The CDR3 DNA reads TGTGCCAGCAGTTACCACCCCGGGGAGACCCAGTACTTC.

This clonotype was observed many times. This chain uses TRBV24-1 with TRBJ1-2; no clear D. This CDR3 is 13 amino acids long. Germline-derived CDR1 and CDR2 are KGHDR and SFDVKD. Trimming shortened V by 8 bases and J by 2 bases, and 11 bases separated the two germline ends. This CDR3 is CATKAWQNYGYTF. The CDR3 region has the DNA TGTGCCACCAAGGCCTGGCAGAACTATGGCTACACCTTC.

This clonotype came up many times. The genes are TRBV2 and TRBJ1-2; 9 nucleotides match TRBD1. In germline, CDR1 is SNHLY, CDR2 FYNNEI. CDR3 size: 14 residues. J gave up 5 bases and V 6 bases, and 7 bases lay outside the gene matches. The CDR3 spells CASRMTGGSYGYTF. CDR3 coding DNA: TGTGCCAGCAGGATGACAGGGGGTTCATATGGCTACACCTTC.

Many counts were recorded for this clonotype. The chain is built from TRBV5-1 and TRBJ2-7, with a possible D match to TRBD1 (5 bases). The germline gives CDR1 SGHRS, CDR2 YFSETQ. The CDR3 is 14 residues long. V lost 1 base and J lost 12, with 20 bases in between. The CDR3 nucleotides read TGCGCCAGCAGCTTGACCTTAGACAGCCCCAGCCCGTACTTC. It codes for CASSLTLDSPSPYF.